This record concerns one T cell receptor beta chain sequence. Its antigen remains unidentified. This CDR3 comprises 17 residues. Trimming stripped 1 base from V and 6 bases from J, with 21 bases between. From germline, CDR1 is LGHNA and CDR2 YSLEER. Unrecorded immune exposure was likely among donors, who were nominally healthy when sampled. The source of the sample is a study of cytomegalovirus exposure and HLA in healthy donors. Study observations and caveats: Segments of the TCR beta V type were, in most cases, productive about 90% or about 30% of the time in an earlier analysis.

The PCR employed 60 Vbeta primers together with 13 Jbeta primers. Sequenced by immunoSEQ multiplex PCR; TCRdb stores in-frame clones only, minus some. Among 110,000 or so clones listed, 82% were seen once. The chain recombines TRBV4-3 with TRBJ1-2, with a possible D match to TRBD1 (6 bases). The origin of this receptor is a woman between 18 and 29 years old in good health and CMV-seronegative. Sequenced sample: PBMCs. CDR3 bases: TGCGCCAGCAGCCAAGTGTTCCGGGACACCCTTATGGATGGCTACACCTTC. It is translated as CASSQVFRDTLMDGYTF.